The 12 T cell receptor beta chains in this list originate from one sample, sequenced in a study of cytomegalovirus exposure and HLA in healthy donors. Vbeta (60) and Jbeta (13) primers were used in the PCR. TCRdb keeps only in-frame clones here, not all; method: immunoSEQ multiplex PCR. This table holds roughly 120,000 clones, around four fifths found once. The sequencing input was PBMCs. The receptors originated from a man under 40 in good health and CMV-seropositive.

In its sample, this clone was seen a few times. The genes are TRBV7-9 and TRBJ2-7, with D possibly matching TRBD1 (6 bases). The V gene's germline CDR1 is SEHNR and CDR2 FQNEAQ (reference sequence). Trimming took off 3 bases at V and 3 bases at J, with 9 bases between the two ends. This CDR3 has 13 amino acids. The CDR3 DNA reads as TGTGCCAGCAGCTTCCAGGACAGCTACGAGCAGTACTTC. Translating gives CASSFQDSYEQYF.

The chain links TRBV19 to TRBJ2-7; 12 bases align to TRBD1. Germline trimming cut 6 bases from V and 6 bases from J; bases unmatched to any gene: 6. Germline CDR1 is LNHDA and CDR2 is SQIVND (reference sequence). This CDR3 is built from 14 residues. Written as DNA, the CDR3 is TGTGCCAGTAGGCCGGGACAGGGGGCGGGCGAGCAGTACTTC. Amino acid sequence: CASRPGQGAGEQYF.

The chain carries TRBV25-1 and TRBJ2-7, with 12 bases matching TRBD1. This CDR3 contains 16 residues. Germline loops: CDR1 MGHDK, CDR2 SYGVNS. Unmatched junction bases numbered 8, after V lost 3 bases and J lost 5 bases. The CDR3 loop is CASSEAAGTGGNEQYF. DNA of the CDR3: TGTGCCAGCAGTGAGGCAGCCGGGACAGGGGGCAACGAGCAGTACTTC.

V usage is TRBV19 and J usage is TRBJ2-3, with 9 bases identical to TRBD2. Trimming cost V 8 bases and J 6 bases; bases outside gene matches: 12. Germline-derived CDR1 and CDR2 are LNHDA and SQIVND (reference sequence). CDR3 length equals 15 residues. CDR3 in DNA: TGTGCCAGTGCGGCCGGGACTAGCTTCGGGGATACGCAGTATTTT. Residues: CASAAGTSFGDTQYF.

The chain uses TRBV15 and TRBJ1-1, with D perhaps matching TRBD1 (5 bases). This CDR3 spans 14 amino acids. CDR1 is LNHNV and CDR2 is YYDKDF in the germline V gene (reference sequence). Trimming shortened V by 0 bases and J by 5 bases, and 10 bases separated the two germline ends. CDR3: CATSRESKGTEAFF. The CDR3 DNA reads as TGTGCCACCAGCAGAGAATCCAAGGGGACTGAAGCTTTCTTT.

The V and J genes are TRBV5-1 and TRBJ1-2; TRBD1 is a possible D gene (5 bases). Per germline, CDR1 SGHRS and CDR2 YFSETQ. This CDR3 has 15 residues. The V and J ends lost 3 bases and 1 base respectively, with 13 bases between them. In DNA, the CDR3 is TGCGCCAGCAGCTCCCTCGGGGGACTTAACTATGGCTACACCTTC. Protein: CASSSLGGLNYGYTF.

The chain is built from TRBV19 and TRBJ1-3; possible D gene TRBD1, 5 bases. Germline V gene lookup returns CDR1 LNHDA and CDR2 SQIVND (reference sequence). The CDR3 has 15 amino acids. V dropped 3 bases and J dropped 0 bases, with 9 bases sitting between them. The CDR3 sequence is CASSMARVSGNTIYF. CDR3 DNA sequence: TGTGCCAGTAGTATGGCCAGGGTCTCTGGAAACACCATATATTTT.

V gene TRBV6-6 combines with J gene TRBJ2-2, with 10 bases that match TRBD2. The germline CDR1 and CDR2 sequences are MNHNY and SVGAGI (reference sequence). The CDR3 runs 14 residues. V was pared by 5 bases and J by 3 bases, with 0 bases of the junction left unmatched. CDR3 amino acids: CASSSGGDTGELFF. The CDR3 region has the DNA TGTGCCAGCAGTAGCGGGGGGGACACCGGGGAGCTGTTTTTT.

The chain uses TRBV4-1 and TRBJ1-5; 7 nucleotides line up with TRBD1. The CDR3 runs to 18 residues. The trim removed 4 bases at V and 1 base at J, leaving 13 bases unmatched. Germline V lookup: CDR1 MGHRA, CDR2 YSYEKL. CDR3 amino acids: CASSRTITGDTSNQPQHF. The DNA for the CDR3 is TGCGCCAGCAGCCGAACGATTACAGGGGACACCAGCAATCAGCCCCAGCATTTT.

The chain employs TRBV6-1 and TRBJ1-2; perhaps TRBD1 as D (5 bases). This CDR3 comprises 15 residues. Trimming took off 4 bases at V and 4 bases at J, with 16 bases between the two ends. Germline V gene data show CDR1 as MNHNS and CDR2 as SASEGT. CDR3: CASSAFPGGIYGYTF. CDR3 nucleotides: TGTGCCAGCAGTGCTTTCCCCGGGGGGATCTATGGCTACACCTTC.

The J gene is TRBJ1-2, the V gene TRBV13; 12 bases are a match to TRBD1. CDR1 is PRHDT and CDR2 is FYEKMQ in the germline V gene (reference sequence). V trimming: 0 bases; J trimming: 0 bases; junction bases outside the gene matches: 8. The CDR3 extends over 19 amino acids. The CDR3 region has the DNA TGTGCCAGCAGCTTAGGCCCTCCGGGACAGGGGGCGGCTAACTATGGCTACACCTTC. Translating it yields CASSLGPPGQGAANYGYTF.

V gene TRBV19 combines with J gene TRBJ2-5; perhaps TRBD1 as D (6 bases). The germline V and J ends were trimmed by 1 base and 5 bases, with 8 bases remaining between them. Germline V gene lookup returns CDR1 LNHDA and CDR2 SQIVND (reference sequence). There are 13 residues in the CDR3. CDR3 sequence reads: CASSIGTDETQYF. The CDR3 bases are TGTGCCAGTAGTATAGGGACAGATGAGACCCAGTACTTC.